The 8 T cell receptor beta chains below all came from one sample that was sequenced in a study of T cell responses to AZD1222 COVID-19 vaccine. Clones were read by immunoSEQ multiplex PCR, and TCRdb kept only the in-frame ones, dropping some. The table records some 140,000 clones, roughly 90% of them present only once. Sequences were derived from peripheral blood, sampled on day 0 of AZD1222 vaccination. The receptors come from an adult in good health.

The V gene is TRBV30, the J gene TRBJ1-2; D gene uncertain. Trimming stripped 0 bases from V and 1 base from J, with 6 bases between. Looked up from germline, CDR1 is GTSNPN and CDR2 is SVGIG (reference sequence). This CDR3 has 13 amino acids. Here the CDR3 reads CAWSVGFNYGYTF. The DNA of the CDR3 is TGTGCCTGGAGTGTAGGATTTAACTATGGCTACACCTTC.

In its sample, this clone was seen once. The genes are TRBV5-1 and TRBJ2-5; 10 bases fit TRBD2. J lost 3 bases, V lost 3 bases, and 2 bases had no gene match. The germline V gene encodes CDR1 SGHRS and CDR2 YFSETQ. This CDR3 region has 14 residues. Here the CDR3 reads CASSSLAGEETQYF. CDR3 nucleotides: TGCGCCAGCAGCTCGCTAGCGGGGGAAGAGACCCAGTACTTC.

The V and J genes are TRBV7-9 and TRBJ1-2; weak D call: TRBD1 (6 bases). Per the germline V gene, CDR1 is SEHNR and CDR2 is FQNEAQ (reference sequence). Trimming took 1 base from V and 4 from J, leaving 16 bases between them. This CDR3 region has 16 residues. CDR3 protein: CASSLEGIRGIYGYTF. The CDR3 DNA reads as TGTGCCAGCAGCTTAGAAGGGATAAGGGGGATCTATGGCTACACCTTC.

The chain links TRBV21-1 to TRBJ2-3; the D call TRBD2 from the table was never checked on the DNA. TRBV21-1 is designated a pseudogene. This CDR3 comprises 21 residues. The CDR3 nucleotides are TGTGCCAGCAGCAAAGGACGTTTGGGCGGGAGAGCAATGATTCACACAGATACGCAGTATTTT. This encodes CASSKGRLGGRAMIHTDTQYF.

V and J are TRBV5-1 and TRBJ2-3; 15 nucleotides match TRBD2. The CDR3 has 17 residues. J lost 2 bases, V lost 4 bases, and 5 bases had no gene match. Germline lookup yields CDR1 SGHRS and CDR2 YFSETQ. The CDR3 sequence: CASSKRTSGRATDTQYF. CDR3 sequence (DNA): TGCGCCAGCAGCAAGAGGACTAGCGGGAGGGCCACAGATACGCAGTATTTT.

The chain couples TRBV18 to TRBJ1-6; a weak D match, TRBD1 (6 bases). Germline V gene sequence: CDR1 KGHSH, CDR2 LQKENI. The V gene lost 5 bases and the J gene lost 1 base, with 9 bases spanning the gap. CDR3 length: 15 amino acids. Written as DNA, the CDR3 is TGTGCCAGCTCAAGGGGGAGTTCCTATAATTCACCCCTCCACTTT. Protein product: CASSRGSSYNSPLHF.

The chain combines TRBV5-1 with TRBJ1-2, with no clear D. Germline V gene lookup returns CDR1 SGHRS and CDR2 YFSETQ. The V end was cut by 2 bases, the J end by 7 bases, with 18 bases between. The CDR3 runs 15 residues. In DNA form, the CDR3 reads TGCGCCAGCAGCTTATCAGAGGGCTTTTCGCGTGGCTACACCTTC. Translating it yields CASSLSEGFSRGYTF.

The V gene is TRBV4-1, the J gene TRBJ1-5; possible D gene TRBD1, 5 bases. Trimming left V 4 bases short and J 4 bases short, with 17 bases between. In germline, CDR1 is MGHRA, CDR2 YSYEKL. This CDR3 contains 16 residues. The CDR3 nucleotides are TGCGCCAGCAGCCTACGACAGTCCGTACCTAATCAGCCCCAGCATTTT. It codes for CASSLRQSVPNQPQHF.